This passage covers 6 T cell receptor beta chains from one sample sequenced in a study of cytomegalovirus exposure and HLA in healthy donors. Repertoires were generated with immunoSEQ multiplex PCR, while TCRdb's copy carries only in-frame clones and drops some. The sample holds about 110,000 clones, more than 70% seen once. The sequenced sample consisted of PBMCs. These TCRs come from a woman under 30 in good health and CMV-seronegative.

The genes are TRBV5-1 and TRBJ2-5; TRBD2 aligns across 11 bases. This CDR3 region has 14 residues. Looked up from germline, CDR1 is SGHRS and CDR2 is YFSETQ. With V trimmed by 7 bases and J by 5 bases, 7 bases remained unmatched. The CDR3 reads CASGNSGREETQYF. The CDR3 region has the DNA TGCGCCAGCGGAAATAGCGGGAGGGAGGAGACCCAGTACTTC.

As to this clone: The same CDR3 is also encoded by other DNA sequences in this sample. V and J are TRBV7-2 and TRBJ1-1; 7 positions agree with TRBD1. The junction had 2 bases not matched to a gene; V was cut back by 4 bases and J by 3 bases. The CDR3 is 13 amino acids. Germline lookup yields CDR1 SGHTA and CDR2 FQGNSA. The CDR3 region has the DNA TGTGCCAGCAGCTCCCAGGGGGACACTGAAGCTTTCTTT. Encoded protein: CASSSQGDTEAFF. Drawing the rest from reference TRBV7-2 and TRBJ1-1, the complete variable domain is GAGVSQSPSNKVTEKGKDVELRCDPISGHTALYWYRQSLGQGLEFLIYFQGNSAPDKSGLPSDRFSAERTGGSVSTLTIQRTQQEDSAVYLCASSSQGDTEAFFGQGTRLTVV.

This chain joins TRBV9 and TRBJ2-1; TRBD2 aligns across 10 bases. The CDR3 is made up of 15 amino acids. V lost 3 bases and J lost 5; bases outside the gene matches: 5. Germline CDR1 is SGDLS and CDR2 is YYNGEE. In nucleotides, the CDR3 is TGTGCCAGCAGCGGAAGCGGGGGGGTAAACAATGAGCAGTTCTTC. This gives the protein CASSGSGGVNNEQFF.

The chain links TRBV11-2 to TRBJ1-4; 9 bases agree with TRBD1. The CDR3 has 15 amino acids. Germline V gives CDR1 SGHAT, CDR2 FQNNGV. With V trimmed by 4 bases and J by 7 bases, 7 bases remained unmatched. The CDR3 reads CASSYSDRGGEKLFF. The CDR3 DNA reads as TGTGCCAGCAGCTACTCGGACAGGGGTGGTGAAAAACTGTTTTTT. Filled out from reference TRBV11-2 and TRBJ1-4, the complete variable domain reads EAGVAQSPRYKIIEKRQSVAFWCNPISGHATLYWYQQILGQGPKLLIQFQNNGVVDDSQLPKDRFSAERLKGVDSTLKIQPAKLEDSAVYLCASSYSDRGGEKLFFGSGTQLSVL.

J is TRBJ2-3 and V is TRBV9; 8 bases are a match to TRBD2. This CDR3 has 16 amino acids. Trimming took 2 bases from V and 2 from J; bases not matched to a gene: 7. Germline lookup yields CDR1 SGDLS and CDR2 YYNGEE. The CDR3 spells CASSVLAGEHTDTQYF. CDR3 nucleotides: TGTGCCAGCAGCGTCCTAGCGGGTGAACACACAGATACGCAGTATTTT. Based on the CDR3 plus reference TRBV9 and TRBJ2-3, the full variable domain is DSGVTQTPKHLITATGQRVTLRCSPRSGDLSVYWYQQSLDQGLQFLIQYYNGEERAKGNILERFSAQQFPDLHSELNLSSLELGDSALYFCASSVLAGEHTDTQYFGPGTRLTVL.

J is TRBJ1-5 and V is TRBV19; 7 bases are a match to TRBD1. The CDR3 is made up of 15 amino acids. Trimming at V came to 1 base and at J to 3 bases, leaving 3 bases not matched to a gene. Germline CDR1 LNHDA, CDR2 SQIVND (reference sequence). As DNA, the CDR3 is TGTGCCAGTAGTATAGGAGGGACAGTCAATCAGCCCCAGCATTTT. It is translated as CASSIGGTVNQPQHF.